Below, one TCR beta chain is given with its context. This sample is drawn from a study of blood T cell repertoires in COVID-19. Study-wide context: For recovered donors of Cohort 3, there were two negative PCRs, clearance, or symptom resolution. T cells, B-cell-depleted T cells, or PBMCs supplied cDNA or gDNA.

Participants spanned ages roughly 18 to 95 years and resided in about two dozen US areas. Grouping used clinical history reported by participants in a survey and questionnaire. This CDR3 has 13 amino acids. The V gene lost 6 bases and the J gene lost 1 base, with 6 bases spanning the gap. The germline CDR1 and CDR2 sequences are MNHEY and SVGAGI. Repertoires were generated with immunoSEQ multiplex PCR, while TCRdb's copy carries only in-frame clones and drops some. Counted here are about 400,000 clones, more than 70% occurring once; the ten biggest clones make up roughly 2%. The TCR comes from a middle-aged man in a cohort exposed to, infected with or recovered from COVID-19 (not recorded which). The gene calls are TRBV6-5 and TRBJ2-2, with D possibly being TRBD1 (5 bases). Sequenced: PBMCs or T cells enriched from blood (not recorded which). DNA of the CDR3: TGTGCCAGCAGGACAGAGAACACCGGGGAGCTGTTTTTT. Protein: CASRTENTGELFF.